This entry lists 19 T cell receptor beta chains sequenced from one sample in a study of blood T cell repertoires in COVID-19. Data came from immunoSEQ multiplex PCR; TCRdb stores just in-frame clones and leaves some out. The sample lists about 200,000 clones, approximately 83% occurring once. The sequencing sample was made of peripheral blood. The origin of the receptors is a human donor with active or convalescent COVID-19. The donor label of this sample is uncertain.

V usage is TRBV6-5 and J usage is TRBJ2-5; 11 nucleotides align to TRBD1. Germline V gene lookup returns CDR1 MNHEY and CDR2 SVGAGI. This CDR3 comprises 14 residues. J lost 2 bases, V lost 6 bases, and 2 bases had no gene match. The CDR3 region is CASSRDRGQETQYF. The CDR3 nucleotides are TGTGCCAGCAGCCGGGACAGGGGGCAAGAGACCCAGTACTTC.

The rearrangement links TRBV18 to TRBJ2-7, with TRBD2 matching 15 bases. Germline CDR1 is KGHSH and CDR2 is LQKENI. The length of the CDR3 is 19 residues. V lost 1 base and J lost 3; bases outside the gene matches: 10. CDR3 region: CASSPLGLAGGFVYYEQYF. DNA for the CDR3: TGTGCCAGCTCACCACTGGGACTAGCGGGGGGATTCGTCTACTACGAGCAGTACTTC.

This chain joins TRBV27 and TRBJ2-3, with 7 bases fitting TRBD1. The length of the CDR3 is 15 residues. Germline V gene data show CDR1 as MNHEY and CDR2 as SMNVEV (reference sequence). The trim removed 4 bases at V and 2 bases at J, leaving 6 bases unmatched. CDR3 nucleotide sequence: TGTGCCAGCAGTTCCCGGGACAGCATCACAGATACGCAGTATTTT. Translation: CASSSRDSITDTQYF.

V gene TRBV18 combines with J gene TRBJ2-7, with D unclear. Trimming stripped 5 bases from V and 3 bases from J, with 11 bases between. CDR3 length equals 13 residues. Per germline, CDR1 KGHSH and CDR2 LQKENI. The CDR3 spells CASSSTNSYEQYF. In DNA form, the CDR3 reads TGTGCCAGCTCATCAACCAATAGCTACGAGCAGTACTTC.

The CDR3: CASEGHTETQYF. CDR3 nucleotide sequence: TGTGCCAGCGAGGGACATACGGAGACCCAGTACTTC. The J gene is TRBJ2-5, the V gene TRBV2; weak D call: TRBD1 (6 bases). The CDR3 has 12 residues. Trimming took 8 bases from V and 5 from J, leaving 12 bases between them. CDR1 and CDR2 (germline): SNHLY, FYNNEI.

The chain uses TRBV28 and TRBJ1-2; 7 bases are a match to TRBD1. CDR1 MDHEN and CDR2 SYDVKM come from the germline V gene. The CDR3 sequence is 12 residues long. The J segment lost 7 bases and the V segment lost 1 base, leaving 0 bases of the junction unmatched. For the CDR3, the DNA is TGTGCCAGCAGTTTATACAGGGGTGGCTACACCTTC. It codes for CASSLYRGGYTF.

V usage is TRBV6-2 or TRBV6-3 and J usage is TRBJ2-2; D remains unclear. With 5 bases removed from V and 7 bases from J, the gap between germline ends came to 8 bases. Germline CDR1 and CDR2: MNHEY and SVGEGT. The CDR3 loop spans 12 amino acids. The CDR3 bases are TGTGCCAGCAGTCCCCAGGTCGGGGAGCTGTTTTTT. The encoded protein is CASSPQVGELFF.

This chain uses TRBV9 with TRBJ1-3; D ambiguous. The CDR3 length is 15 residues. Trimming took off 0 bases at V and 0 bases at J, with 7 bases between the two ends. From germline, CDR1 is SGDLS and CDR2 YYNGEE. The CDR3: CASSVEGSSGNTIYF. DNA for the CDR3: TGTGCCAGCAGCGTAGAAGGGAGCTCTGGAAACACCATATATTTT.

V usage is TRBV28 and J usage is TRBJ2-6; D gene unclear. The V end lost 3 bases, the J end lost 4 bases, and 7 bases lay between the germline ends. Germline CDR1 is MDHEN and CDR2 is SYDVKM. The CDR3 is 14 residues long. DNA for the CDR3: TGTGCCAGCAGTTTTATTTCCGGGGCCAACGTCCTGACTTTC. Its protein product is CASSFISGANVLTF.

The chain has TRBV4-1 and TRBJ2-7, with a possible D match to TRBD2 (6 bases). The V end was cut by 2 bases, the J end by 2 bases, with 10 bases between. The CDR3 has 14 amino acids. Germline CDR1 and CDR2: MGHRA and YSYEKL. The CDR3, as DNA: TGCGCCAGCAGCCAAAATAGCGGCACCTACGAGCAGTACTTC. Its protein product is CASSQNSGTYEQYF.

V gene TRBV9 combines with J gene TRBJ2-3; 9 positions agree with TRBD2. In germline, CDR1 is SGDLS, CDR2 YYNGEE. V trimming: 3 bases; J trimming: 3 bases; junction bases outside the gene matches: 11. The CDR3 consists of 17 residues. The CDR3 coding sequence is TGTGCCAGCAGCGCGAACCTAGCGGGAAGCAGTACAGATACGCAGTATTTT. It codes for CASSANLAGSSTDTQYF.

In nucleotides, the CDR3 is TGTGCCAGCAGTTCCCAGGGAGGTGAGCAGTTCTTC. Translated, it gives CASSSQGGEQFF. The chain has TRBV6-2 or TRBV6-3 and TRBJ2-1; D is possibly TRBD2 (6 bases). This CDR3 comprises 12 residues. V lost 4 bases, J lost 9 bases, and 10 bases lay in between. Germline CDR1 MNHEY, CDR2 SVGEGT.

This chain joins TRBV12-5 and TRBJ2-1, with D maybe TRBD2 (6 bases). The CDR3 runs to 13 residues. The germline V and J ends were trimmed by 5 bases and 8 bases, with 13 bases remaining between them. CDR1 and CDR2 from the germline V gene are LGHNT and FRNRAP. The DNA of the CDR3 is TGTGCTAGTGGTCGGGGGACTGGCTATGAGCAGTTCTTC. Translation gives CASGRGTGYEQFF.

The gene calls are TRBV5-4 and TRBJ1-2; 9 bases are a match to TRBD1. CDR1 and CDR2 from the germline V gene are SGHNT and YYREEE (reference sequence). This CDR3 is built from 14 residues. V shed 5 bases, J shed 2 bases, and the junction held 4 bases outside the gene matches. For the CDR3, the DNA is TGTGCCAGCAGAATTGACAGGGGGAACTATGGCTACACCTTC. As protein: CASRIDRGNYGYTF.

This chain links TRBV5-4 with TRBJ2-7; 10 bases map to TRBD2. Germline CDR1 is SGHNT and CDR2 is YYREEE (reference sequence). This CDR3 is 15 amino acids long. The trim removed 0 bases at V and 2 bases at J, leaving 2 bases unmatched. This chain's CDR3 is CASSLGSGGPYEQYF. The DNA for the CDR3 is TGTGCCAGCAGCTTGGGTAGCGGGGGGCCCTACGAGCAGTACTTC.

The CDR3 region is CASSQVAGGGRDTQYF. The CDR3 region has the DNA TGCGCCAGCAGCCAAGTTGCAGGGGGCGGCAGAGATACGCAGTATTTT. The gene calls are TRBV4-3 and TRBJ2-3, with 8 bases identical to TRBD1. This CDR3 is 16 amino acids long. Germline V gene lookup returns CDR1 LGHNA and CDR2 YSLEER. The J segment lost 5 bases and the V segment lost 1 base, leaving 8 bases of the junction unmatched.

The chain recombines TRBV10-1 with TRBJ2-3, with D maybe TRBD1 (6 bases). V shed 8 bases and J shed 2 bases, with 11 bases lying between them. The CDR3 runs 13 residues. Germline lookup yields CDR1 WNHNN and CDR2 SYGVQD (reference sequence). The CDR3 sequence is CASQDSFTDTQYF. CDR3 coding DNA: TGCGCCAGCCAGGACAGTTTCACAGATACGCAGTATTTT.

This chain joins TRBV15 and TRBJ2-7; 7 nucleotides match TRBD2. V gave up 9 bases and J gave up 0 bases; unmatched junction bases: 8. The CDR3 runs 14 residues. Germline assignment: CDR1 LNHNV and CDR2 YYDKDF (reference sequence). This CDR3 is CATKSRGDSYEQYF. The CDR3 coding sequence is TGTGCCACTAAGTCCCGGGGGGACTCCTACGAGCAGTACTTC.

This clone has a single count. V gene TRBV7-2 combines with J gene TRBJ2-7; 7 positions match TRBD2. This CDR3 has 14 residues. CDR1 is SGHTA and CDR2 is FQGNSA in the germline V gene. V gave up 3 bases and J gave up 9 bases; unmatched junction bases: 11. The CDR3 nucleotides are TGTGCCAGCAGCTTGGTACCCCGGGCTAGCGGGCAGTACTTC. The encoded protein is CASSLVPRASGQYF.